The source of this TCR beta chain is a study of shared clonotypes between healthy human individuals. Sequenced by immunoSEQ multiplex PCR; TCRdb stores in-frame clones only, minus some. The repertoire includes approximately 720,000 clones, about two thirds of them detected once, and approximately 1.8% sits in the top ten. This sequence was found in a woman in her thirties in good health. Sequences were obtained from memory CD4+ T cells sorted from blood. Subset: CD45RA-negative fraction.

CDR3 coding DNA: TGTGCCAGCTCACCCCAGGCCCGCGGGGCTGAAGCTTTCTTT. Amino acids: CASSPQARGAEAFF. V gene TRBV18 combines with J gene TRBJ1-1, with D hard to call. The CDR3 extends over 14 amino acids. Germline CDR1 reads KGHSH; CDR2 reads LQKENI. The V end was cut by 3 bases, the J end by 6 bases, with 14 bases between.